These T cell receptor beta chains were read from a single sample in a study of blood T cell repertoires in COVID-19. Libraries were prepared by immunoSEQ multiplex PCR; TCRdb keeps only in-frame clonotypes and omits some of them. The sample yields 380,000 or so clones, over 75% seen once. Sequencing was carried out using PBMCs or T cells enriched from blood (not recorded which). These receptors originate from a man younger than 45 who had recovered from COVID-19. The CDR3 runs from the conserved cysteine through the conserved F or W. The order of the fields is V gene, clone size, D gene, J gene, CDR3 protein, CDR3 DNA. The D gene is left open where the match is weak. Expanded clones get a size class; other rows say once, few or many, or leave the size out.

>TRBV28|-|TRBD1|TRBJ1-5
CASRLTGIEQPQHF
TGTGCCAGCAGACTGACAGGGATAGAGCAGCCCCAGCATTTT
>TRBV2|-|-|TRBJ2-2
CASSLRRDTGELFF
TGTGCCAGCAGTCTAAGGAGGGACACCGGGGAGCTGTTTTTT
>TRBV19|few|-|TRBJ1-3
CASSVGAGNTIYF
TGTGCCAGTAGTGTGGGAGCTGGAAACACCATATATTTT
>TRBV27|-|-|TRBJ1-2
CASSSFGAASYGYTF
TGTGCCAGCAGTTCTTTTGGGGCAGCCTCCTATGGCTACACCTTC
>TRBV27|-|-|TRBJ1-2
CASSLLRGDGYTF
TGTGCCAGCAGTTTATTGCGGGGGGATGGCTACACCTTC
>TRBV27|-|-|TRBJ1-2
CASSLSEDTHYGYTF
TGTGCCAGCAGTTTATCCGAAGACACGCACTATGGCTACACCTTC
>TRBV2|-|TRBD1|TRBJ1-5
CASLPGTGPSNQPQHF
TGTGCCAGCCTACCCGGGACAGGGCCCAGCAATCAGCCCCAGCATTTT
>TRBV4-1|-|TRBD2|TRBJ2-1
CASSQLPTSGGAYNEQFF
TGCGCCAGCAGCCAACTTCCTACTAGCGGGGGGGCCTACAATGAGCAGTTCTTC
>TRBV30|-|-|TRBJ1-5
CAWSDRVNQPQHF
TGTGCCTGGAGTGACAGGGTCAATCAGCCCCAGCATTTT
>TRBV5-6|once|-|TRBJ2-7
CASSLGPRGYEQYF
TGTGCCAGCAGCTTGGGCCCTAGGGGCTACGAGCAGTACTTC
>TRBV2|-|-|TRBJ1-4
CASIRGSGEKLFF
TGTGCCAGCATCCGCGGGAGTGGTGAAAAACTGTTTTTT
>TRBV6-2/TRBV6-3|-|-|TRBJ1-3
CASSPGPSGNTIYF
TGTGCCAGCAGCCCCGGTCCTTCTGGAAACACCATATATTTT
>TRBV10-2|-|TRBD1|TRBJ1-5
CASSERQGGQPQHF
TGCGCCAGCAGCGAGCGACAGGGTGGTCAGCCCCAGCATTTT
>TRBV2|-|-|TRBJ2-2
CASSAIEVNTGELFF
TGTGCCAGCAGTGCCATCGAGGTGAACACCGGGGAGCTGTTTTTT
>TRBV2|-|-|TRBJ1-6
CASRESANSPLHF
TGTGCCAGCAGGGAGAGTGCGAATTCACCCCTCCACTTT